Below are 13 T cell receptor beta chains sequenced from a single sample in a study of PD-1 blockade in classical Hodgkin lymphoma. Sequenced by immunoSEQ multiplex PCR; TCRdb stores in-frame clones only, minus some. Among tens of thousands of clones listed, over 75% were seen once. Every patient had relapsed following autologous stem cell transplantation, and cohorts differed in brentuximab vedotin exposure. Material: peripheral blood mononuclear cells (PBMCs), obtained at baseline. The receptors were sampled from a human donor with classical Hodgkin lymphoma.

The V and J genes are TRBV5-4 and TRBJ2-4, with D unresolved. The CDR3 is made up of 16 amino acids. Germline values: CDR1 SGHNT, CDR2 YYREEE (reference sequence). V gave up 4 bases and J gave up 0 bases, with 14 bases separating them. In DNA form, the CDR3 reads TGTGCCAGCAGCAAGTATGGAGAGCAAGCCAAAAACATTCAGTACTTC. Translated: CASSKYGEQAKNIQYF.

The rearrangement links TRBV27 to TRBJ2-3; TRBD2 aligns across 7 bases. This CDR3 contains 13 residues. Trimming cost V 6 bases and J 4 bases; bases outside gene matches: 4. Germline CDR1 reads MNHEY; CDR2 reads SMNVEV (reference sequence). The CDR3 bases are TGTGCCAGCAGGAGAGCGGGGCCAGATACGCAGTATTTT. Translation: CASRRAGPDTQYF.

This chain links TRBV5-5 with TRBJ2-5; D not resolved. V lost 3 bases, J lost 2 bases, and 11 bases lay in between. The CDR3 is made up of 14 amino acids. Germline assignment: CDR1 SGHKS and CDR2 YYEKEE (reference sequence). As DNA, the CDR3 is TGTGCCAGCAGCTCACGGGCAATTCAAGAGACCCAGTACTTC. Translation: CASSSRAIQETQYF.

This chain joins TRBV6-6 and TRBJ2-4, with D tentatively TRBD2 (5 bases). The CDR3 has 14 amino acids. CDR1 is MNHNY, CDR2 SVGAGI, per germline (reference sequence). V was cut by 2 bases and J by 2 bases, with 7 bases left in between. This chain's CDR3 is CASSYEGTKNIQYF. The CDR3 DNA sequence: TGTGCCAGCAGTTACGAGGGAACCAAAAACATTCAGTACTTC.

This sequence joins TRBV5-1 and TRBJ1-1; 9 bases fit TRBD1. The CDR3 covers 14 residues. The germline V gene has CDR1 SGHRS and CDR2 YFSETQ. The trim removed 4 bases at V and 6 bases at J, leaving 7 bases unmatched. The CDR3 sequence: CASSPDRGGAEAFF. In DNA form, the CDR3 reads TGCGCCAGCAGCCCGGACAGGGGAGGCGCTGAAGCTTTCTTT.

V gene TRBV5-1 combines with J gene TRBJ2-5; 12 bases match TRBD2. CDR1 SGHRS and CDR2 YFSETQ come from the germline V gene. The length of the CDR3 is 17 residues. After removal of 2 bases from V and 5 bases from J, the junction contained 10 bases not matched to a gene. The CDR3 DNA sequence: TGCGCCAGCAGCTTACTAGCGGGGGGTACCCCGAGGGAGACCCAGTACTTC. Protein sequence: CASSLLAGGTPRETQYF.

The chain employs TRBV7-8 and TRBJ2-7, with 7 bases fitting TRBD1. The CDR3 consists of 15 residues. The trim removed 1 base at V and 2 bases at J, leaving 5 bases unmatched. In germline, CDR1 is SGHVS, CDR2 FQNEAQ. The DNA of the CDR3 is TGTGCCAGCAGCTTAGGACAGGGAGCCCCCTACGAGCAGTACTTC. Protein sequence: CASSLGQGAPYEQYF.

A single count supports this clone. J is TRBJ1-4 and V is TRBV4-3, with D maybe TRBD1 (5 bases). Per germline, CDR1 LGHNA and CDR2 YSLEER. The length of the CDR3 is 17 residues. The V end lost 0 bases, the J end lost 4 bases, and 15 bases lay between the germline ends. The CDR3 protein is CASSQEGPTVLNEKLFF. CDR3 DNA: TGCGCCAGCAGCCAAGAGGGGCCGACAGTTCTTAATGAAAAACTGTTTTTT.

This sequence joins TRBV7-9 and TRBJ1-2; unclear D gene. CDR1 is SEHNR and CDR2 is FQNEAQ in the germline V gene (reference sequence). V was cut by 1 base and J by 1 base, with 7 bases left in between. This CDR3 spans 14 amino acids. CDR3 amino acids: CASSLEGFNYGYTF. CDR3 DNA: TGTGCCAGCAGCTTAGAAGGATTTAACTATGGCTACACCTTC.

V gene TRBV7-2 combines with J gene TRBJ1-2, with 7 bases lining up with TRBD1. The trim removed 5 bases at V and 14 bases at J, leaving 17 bases unmatched. The germline V gene has CDR1 SGHTA and CDR2 FQGNSA. The length of the CDR3 is 14 residues. CDR3 DNA sequence: TGTGCCAGCAGCCCCGGGACAGCTCGATACTCAGGAACCTTC. It codes for CASSPGTARYSGTF.

This clone was seen a few times. The rearrangement uses TRBV5-1 and TRBJ1-4; D is uncertain. The CDR3 totals 13 residues. The germline CDR1 and CDR2 sequences are SGHRS and YFSETQ. V lost 5 bases, J lost 3 bases, and 8 bases lay in between. The CDR3 DNA reads as TGCGCCAGCAGAGTTGGGGCTAATGAAAAACTGTTTTTT. The encoded protein is CASRVGANEKLFF. Together with reference TRBV5-1 and TRBJ1-4, the CDR3 gives the full variable domain: KAGVTQTPRYLIKTRGQQVTLSCSPISGHRSVSWYQQTPGQGLQFLFEYFSETQRNKGNFPGRFSGRQFSNSRSEMNVSTLELGDSALYLCASRVGANEKLFFGSGTQLSVL.

This clone was detected a few times. This sequence joins TRBV4-1 and TRBJ1-5; D gene uncertain. V was clipped by 7 bases and J by 3 bases, with 4 bases between them. The germline gives CDR1 MGHRA, CDR2 YSYEKL. CDR3 size: 11 residues. This chain's CDR3 is CASIFNQPQHF. In DNA form, the CDR3 reads TGCGCCAGCATCTTCAATCAGCCCCAGCATTTT.

The genes are TRBV5-1 and TRBJ1-6; D is unclear. The CDR3 covers 14 residues. V shed 0 bases and J shed 7 bases, with 8 bases lying between them. Germline values: CDR1 SGHRS, CDR2 YFSETQ. Here the CDR3 reads CASSLGGSNSPLHF. CDR3 sequence (DNA): TGCGCCAGCAGCTTGGGCGGGTCGAATTCACCCCTCCACTTT.